The clone carrying this TCR beta chain was seen only a few times. This sample is drawn from a study of identical twins. TCRdb fed the 5' RACE reads into MiXCR, producing one record per CDR3 protein. The data contain 300,000 or so distinct CDR3 sequences, roughly 8.6% of them seen just once; the ten biggest clones take up approximately 7%. The CDR3 runs 14 residues. A further study also used this sample, focusing on yellow fever vaccine responses in identical twins.

The sample taken for sequencing was CD8+ T cells sorted from blood. The chain carries TRBV21-1 and TRBJ1-1; the tabulated D call, TRBD1, remains unverified against the DNA. TRBV21-1 corresponds to a pseudogene. The receptor comes from a woman under 30 in good health. CDR3 protein: CASSTWQGNTEAFF. CDR3 nucleotides: TGTGCCAGCAGCACCTGGCAGGGGAACACTGAAGCTTTCTTT.